A selection of T cell receptor beta chains follows, all from one sample in a study of T cells in Graves' hyperthyroidism and ophthalmopathy. TCRdb re-called the multiplex PCR reads through MiXCR, storing one row per CDR3 protein. The sample includes around 600,000 distinct CDR3 sequences, 13% to 15% of them seen just once. Input material: blood. All receptors derive from a woman aged 45-59 years with Graves' ophthalmopathy. Each CDR3 is given with its conserved first and last residue. The D gene is left open where the match is weak. Not all rows give a size; the values are once, few, many and, for expanded clones, a class.

>TRBV5-6|-|TRBJ1-6|13|-
TGTGCCAGCAGCTTGGAGGGGAATTCACTCCTCCACTTT
CASSLEGNSLLHF
>TRBV29-1|few|TRBJ2-5|11|-
TGCAGCGTTGAAGAGGGCGGGCCCCAGTACTTC
CSVEEGGPQYF
>TRBV9|-|TRBJ1-3|17|-
TGTGCCAGCAGCGTAGACGCCGGGGGCGCGTCTGGAAACACCATATATTTT
CASSVDAGGASGNTIYF
>TRBV29-1|-|TRBJ1-1|11|-
TGCAGCGTTGAAAGGGGTTACGAAGCTTTCTTT
CSVERGYEAFF
>TRBV30|-|TRBJ2-5|13|-
TGTGCCTGGAGTGTCAAGGCTCAAGAGACCCAGTACTTC
CAWSVKAQETQYF
>TRBV29-1|few|TRBJ2-7|13|TRBD1
TGCAGCGTCCAGGGGGTTGGGAACTACGAGCAGTACTTC
CSVQGVGNYEQYF
>TRBV13|-|TRBJ2-3|18|TRBD2
TGTGCCAGCAGCTTAGGCGGGGGACTAGCGGACAGCACAGATACGCAGTATTTT
CASSLGGGLADSTDTQYF
>TRBV7-2|-|TRBJ1-3|16|TRBD1
TGTGCCAGCAGCCCGGGACAGGGGAAATCTGGAAACACCATATATTTT
CASSPGQGKSGNTIYF
>TRBV5-1|many|TRBJ2-1|14|TRBD2
TGCGCCAGCAGCTTGGGGACTAGCTCGAATGAGCAGTTCTTC
CASSLGTSSNEQFF
>TRBV28|many|TRBJ2-1|16|-
TGTGCCAGCAGGGACACGACAGGAACCTTTTACAATGAGCAGTTCTTC
CASRDTTGTFYNEQFF
>TRBV12-3/TRBV12-4|many|TRBJ1-1|15|-
TGTGCCAGCAGTCCCTTCGGGGGAACGTTGACTGAAGCTTTCTTT
CASSPFGGTLTEAFF
>TRBV14|many|TRBJ2-1|14|-
TGTGCCAGCAGCCGGAATCTAGTGGCGAATGAGCAGTTCTTC
CASSRNLVANEQFF
>TRBV2|many|TRBJ2-7|17|TRBD2
TGTGCCAGCAGTGAACTAGCGGGAAGGAGGAATACCTACGAGCAGTACTTC
CASSELAGRRNTYEQYF
>TRBV7-3|-|TRBJ2-2|14|-
TGTGCCAGCAGCTTAAATCGTGGGACCGGGGAGCTGTTTTTT
CASSLNRGTGELFF
>TRBV7-8|many|TRBJ2-1|16|-
TGTGCCAGCAGCCCGAGAAGGGATCCCTCCTACAATGAGCAGTTCTTC
CASSPRRDPSYNEQFF
>TRBV4-3|-|TRBJ2-7|15|-
TGCGCCAGCAGCCAAGATTTAGGTAACTTCTACGAGCAGTACTTC
CASSQDLGNFYEQYF
>TRBV6-1|-|TRBJ1-4|15|-
TGTGCCACCGCCGGGACGGCTGCAACTAATGAAAAACTGTTTTTT
CATAGTAATNEKLFF
>TRBV30|many|TRBJ2-3|13|-
TGTGCCTGGAGTGTGGGGGGCACAGATACGCAGTATTTT
CAWSVGGTDTQYF
>TRBV5-1|many|TRBJ2-1|14|-
TGCGCCAGCAGCCTCCAAACCCGCTACAATGAGCAGTTCTTC
CASSLQTRYNEQFF
>TRBV14|many|TRBJ2-3|16|-
TGTGCCAGCAGCCCAGGTTGGGAGGAGATTGCAGATACGCAGTATTTT
CASSPGWEEIADTQYF
>TRBV27|many|TRBJ2-3|13|-
TGTGCCAGCAGACGCGCATCCGCAGATACGCAGTATTTT
CASRRASADTQYF
>TRBV28|many|TRBJ1-5|13|-
TGTGCCAGCAGTTTCGGAACTTATCAGCCCCAGCATTTT
CASSFGTYQPQHF
>TRBV11-2|many|TRBJ2-1|19|TRBD1
TGTGCCAGCAGCTTATCATTGGGGCGTGGGACAGATTCCTACAATGAGCAGTTCTTC
CASSLSLGRGTDSYNEQFF
>TRBV4-1|-|TRBJ2-7|15|TRBD1
TGCGCCAGCAGCCAAGGAAACAGGGGAAGACTCGAGCAGTACTTC
CASSQGNRGRLEQYF
>TRBV12-3/TRBV12-4|many|TRBJ2-5|16|-
TGTGCCAGCAGCTCCCATTTAAACAGGGGAGGAAAGACCCAGTACTTC
CASSSHLNRGGKTQYF
>TRBV7-2|many|TRBJ1-1|15|-
TGTGCCAGCAGGGCCAGACAGATTTTGAACACTGAAGCTTTCTTT
CASRARQILNTEAFF
>TRBV3-1|many|TRBJ1-6|16|TRBD1
TGTGCCAGCAGCGAAAGGAGGATCAGGGGGCCTTCACCCCTCCACTTT
CASSERRIRGPSPLHF
>TRBV18|many|TRBJ1-5|16|-
TGTGCCAGCTCACAAGGACTCCCCCTTACCAATCAGCCCCAGCATTTT
CASSQGLPLTNQPQHF
>TRBV12-3/TRBV12-4|many|TRBJ2-7|17|-
TGTGCCAGCAGTTTTAGGGGGGACTGGGAACCCTCCTACGAGCAGTACTTC
CASSFRGDWEPSYEQYF
>TRBV6-5|-|TRBJ2-1|15|-
TGTGCCAGCAGTTACTTGGGACTCTCTTACAATGAGCAGTTCTTC
CASSYLGLSYNEQFF
>TRBV5-4|-|TRBJ2-3|13|-
TGTGCCAGCAGCTTGCCCGGGGTCGATACGCAGTATTTT
CASSLPGVDTQYF
>TRBV29-1|-|TRBJ2-7|15|-
TGCAGCGTTGGACCAAGGGACGGCCTCTCCTACGAGCAGTACTTC
CSVGPRDGLSYEQYF
>TRBV28|many|TRBJ1-1|16|-
TGTGCCAGCACCCCTCGTAAGACAGGCGTACTCACTGAAGCTTTCTTT
CASTPRKTGVLTEAFF
>TRBV19|-|TRBJ2-1|15|TRBD2
TGTGCCAGTAGTGCTGAACTAGCGGGAGATCATGAGCAGTTCTTC
CASSAELAGDHEQFF
>TRBV7-2|many|TRBJ1-6|15|TRBD1
TGTGCCAGCAGCCAGCGGACAGGGCCAGGTTCACCCCTCCACTTT
CASSQRTGPGSPLHF
>TRBV19|-|TRBJ2-5|15|-
TGTGCCAGTAGTACAGCCGTGGTCCGCAAAGAGACCCAGTACTTC
CASSTAVVRKETQYF
>TRBV4-3|-|TRBJ2-3|14|-
TGCGCCAGCAGCCAAGGCGTAGGCACAGATACGCAGTATTTT
CASSQGVGTDTQYF
>TRBV7-6|few|TRBJ1-5|15|-
TGTGCCAGCAGCTTAGTGTCTGGGGGACGGGCGCCCCAGCATTTT
CASSLVSGGRAPQHF
>TRBV7-6|-|TRBJ2-1|16|TRBD2
TGTGCCAGCAACCGGGGACTAGCGGGGGGCGGGGGGGTGCAGTTCTTC
CASNRGLAGGGGVQFF
>TRBV4-3|few|TRBJ1-5|16|-
TGCGCCAGCAGCCAAGATCACCGAGGGATTGATCAGCCCCAGCATTTT
CASSQDHRGIDQPQHF
>TRBV28|few|TRBJ1-5|16|TRBD1
TGTGCCAGCAGAACTTGGACAGGGGCCTCCAGTCAGCCCCAGCATTTT
CASRTWTGASSQPQHF
>TRBV6-2/TRBV6-3|-|TRBJ2-5|21|TRBD2
TGTGCCAGCAGTTACGGACCCGACAGTCCTCAATGGACTAGCGGGTGGGAGACCCAGTACTTC
CASSYGPDSPQWTSGWETQYF
>TRBV10-3|few|TRBJ2-2|16|-
TGTGCCATCAGTGAGCTAACCCCACAAAACACCGGGGAGCTGTTTTTT
CAISELTPQNTGELFF
>TRBV6-1|-|TRBJ2-1|16|-
TGTGCCAGCAGTGCCTTCCGAGGGAGCTCCTACAATGAGCAGTTCTTC
CASSAFRGSSYNEQFF
>TRBV20-1|-|TRBJ2-5|16|TRBD2
TGCAGTGCACCTACAAGACTAGCGGGAGGGCAAGAGACCCAGTACTTC
CSAPTRLAGGQETQYF